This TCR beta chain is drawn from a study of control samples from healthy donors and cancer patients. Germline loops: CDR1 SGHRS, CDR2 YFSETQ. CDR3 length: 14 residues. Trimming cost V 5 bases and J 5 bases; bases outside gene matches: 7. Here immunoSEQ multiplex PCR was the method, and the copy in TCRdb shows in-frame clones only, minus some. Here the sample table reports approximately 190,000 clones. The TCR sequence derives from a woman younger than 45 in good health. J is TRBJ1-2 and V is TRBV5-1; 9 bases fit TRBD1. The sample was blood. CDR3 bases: TGCGCCAGCAGAGGGACAGGGTGGAATTATGGCTACACCTTC. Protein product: CASRGTGWNYGYTF.